This is a list of T cell receptor beta chains from one sample in a study of early T cells in non-severe SARS-CoV-2 infection. TCRdb re-derived calls from the 5' RACE reads in MiXCR, one entry per CDR3 protein. Of around 70,000 distinct CDR3 sequences in the sample, more than 10% are singletons; the top ten hold approximately 4.5%. Sequenced material: whole blood. The source of these receptors is an adult who was a healthcare worker with PCR-confirmed SARS-CoV-2 infection or an uninfected control (not recorded which). The CDR3 runs from the conserved cysteine through the conserved F or W. A D gene is named only where the DNA matches it firmly. Rows may omit the clone size; those that give it use once, few, many or a size class.

j_gene | v_gene | d_gene | abundance | CDR3nt | CDR3aa
TRBJ2-7 | TRBV3-1 | - | - | TGTGCCAGCAGCCACGTGCCAGCCGAGCAGTACTTC | CASSHVPAEQYF
TRBJ2-5 | TRBV29-1 | - | few | TGCAGCGTTGGCCCACAAGAGACCCAGTACTTC | CSVGPQETQYF
TRBJ2-7 | TRBV9 | - | few | TGTGCCAGCAGTACTACCTACGGGGAGCAGTACTTC | CASSTTYGEQYF
TRBJ2-1 | TRBV7-9 | - | few | TGTGCCAGCAGCTTCGCCTCTACCCCCAATGAGCAGTTCTTC | CASSFASTPNEQFF
TRBJ2-7 | TRBV5-6 | TRBD1 | few | TGTGCCAGCAGCATTTACAGGGGCCCCGACGAGCAGTACTTC | CASSIYRGPDEQYF
TRBJ2-7 | TRBV13 | TRBD2 | few | TGTGCCAGCAGCTCACTAGCGGGAGCCGGCTACGAGCAGTACTTC | CASSSLAGAGYEQYF
TRBJ2-1 | TRBV9 | TRBD2 | - | TGTGCCAGCAGCGTAGAGGGACTAGCGGGGGCTGAGCAGTTCTTC | CASSVEGLAGAEQFF
TRBJ2-1 | TRBV7-2 | TRBD2 | - | TGTGCCAGCAGCTTTAGCGGGAAATACAATGAGCAGTTCTTC | CASSFSGKYNEQFF
TRBJ2-1 | TRBV20-1 | - | many | TGCAGTGCTAGAGGGGGGGAAGAGCAGTTCTTC | CSARGGEEQFF
TRBJ2-1 | TRBV30 | - | many | TGTGCCTGCACCGGGCCTACCCCAATCCAGTTCTTC | CACTGPTPIQFF
TRBJ1-3 | TRBV4-2 | - | few | TGTGCCAGCAGCCAAGAGGCAGGGACGGGAGGAAACACCATATATTTT | CASSQEAGTGGNTIYF
TRBJ2-1 | TRBV7-9 | - | many | TGTGCCAGCAGCTTAGCGGGGGAGAATGAGCAGTTCTTC | CASSLAGENEQFF
TRBJ2-5 | TRBV6-5 | TRBD2 | - | TGTGCCAGCAGACCCCGACTAGCGGAAGAGACCCAGTACTTC | CASRPRLAEETQYF
TRBJ2-1 | TRBV19 | - | many | TGTGCCAGTAGTAAGGGGGGACCCTACAATGAGCAGTTCTTC | CASSKGGPYNEQFF
TRBJ2-3 | TRBV29-1 | TRBD2 | many | TGCAGCGTCTCTAGCGGGAGGGTGGAAGATACGCAGTATTTT | CSVSSGRVEDTQYF
TRBJ2-1 | TRBV11-2 | TRBD2 | few | TGTGCCAGCAGCTTAGTGGGTAGCGGGAGTTTGAGCTCCTACAATGAGCAGTTCTTC | CASSLVGSGSLSSYNEQFF
TRBJ2-7 | TRBV5-6 | - | many | TGTGCCAGCAGCTTGGGGGGCAACTCCTACGAGCAGTACTTC | CASSLGGNSYEQYF
TRBJ1-5 | TRBV6-5 | - | - | TGTGCCAGTAAAACAGGGACCCAGCCCCAGCATTTT | CASKTGTQPQHF
TRBJ2-3 | TRBV19 | - | many | TGTGCCACCGGAGCGGTCGACACTAGCACAGATACGCAGTATTTT | CATGAVDTSTDTQYF
TRBJ2-1 | TRBV29-1 | TRBD2 | few | TGCAGCGTCCCTACTAGCGGGAGGGCTCTATATGAGCAGTTCTTC | CSVPTSGRALYEQFF
TRBJ2-4 | TRBV11-2 | - | few | TGTGCCAGCAGCCCGCGGTGGGGGAGTCTAGCCAAAAACATTCAGTACTTC | CASSPRWGSLAKNIQYF
TRBJ2-6 | TRBV5-1 | - | - | TGCGCCAGCAGCTTACCTAGCTCTGGGGCCAACGTCCTGACTTTC | CASSLPSSGANVLTF
TRBJ2-7 | TRBV19 | TRBD1 | many | TGTGCCAGTAGTATAACGACAGGGTGGTCCTACGAGCAGTACTTC | CASSITTGWSYEQYF
TRBJ2-2 | TRBV6-6 | TRBD2 | few | TGTGCCAGCAGTTACCGGCTAGCGGGAGGGCCGAACGGGGAGCTGTTTTTT | CASSYRLAGGPNGELFF
TRBJ1-4 | TRBV7-2 | - | - | TGTGCCAGCAGCTTAGTGGTCCGCAAAAAACTGTTTTTT | CASSLVVRKKLFF
TRBJ2-3 | TRBV2 | TRBD2 | few | TGTGCCAGCAGTGAAGCTCTTAGTCTAGCGGGAGATACGCAGTATTTT | CASSEALSLAGDTQYF
TRBJ2-2 | TRBV5-6 | - | - | TGTGCCAGCAGCTTGGCCGTCAGGGCAAACACCGGGGAGCTGTTTTTT | CASSLAVRANTGELFF
TRBJ2-2 | TRBV30 | - | - | TGTGCCTGGAGGGACTTGCCTAGGGGGGAGCTGTTTTTT | CAWRDLPRGELFF
TRBJ1-2 | TRBV2 | TRBD1 | - | TGTGCCAGCAGTTACGACAGGGGCACCTTTCTCTATGGCTACACCTTC | CASSYDRGTFLYGYTF
TRBJ1-2 | TRBV29-1 | - | - | TGCAGCGTTGAAATTGCGCGGGCAGGGAGCGGCTACACCTTC | CSVEIARAGSGYTF
TRBJ1-3 | TRBV7-6 | - | - | TGTGCCAGCAGCTTAGCGTCAGCAGGGGTCATAGAAAACACCATATATTTT | CASSLASAGVIENTIYF
TRBJ2-3 | TRBV5-1 | - | many | TGCGCCAGCAGCCGGGATGGGGCGACGCAGTATTTT | CASSRDGATQYF
TRBJ2-6 | TRBV30 | - | few | TGTGCCGGTGAAAACTCTGGGGCCAACGTCCTGACTTTC | CAGENSGANVLTF
TRBJ1-6 | TRBV10-2 | TRBD1 | many | TGCGCCAGCACTTCAGGGGGATATAATTCACCCCTCCACTTT | CASTSGGYNSPLHF
TRBJ2-6 | TRBV12-3/TRBV12-4 | - | few | TGTGTCAGCACTACAGGGCTGGGGATCTCTGGGGCCAACGTCCTGACTTTC | CVSTTGLGISGANVLTF
TRBJ2-3 | TRBV18 | - | many | TGTGCCAGCTCACAAGACATGGGTCCGGGTACGCAGTATTTT | CASSQDMGPGTQYF
TRBJ2-5 | TRBV11-3 | - | few | TGTGCCAGCAGCTTAGGGTCATTCGGAGAGACCCAGTACTTC | CASSLGSFGETQYF
TRBJ2-7 | TRBV21-1 | - | many | TGTGCCGGAGTAAGACTCCGGGACAGACATTACGAGCAGTACTTC | CAGVRLRDRHYEQYF
TRBJ2-7 | TRBV20-1 | - | - | TGCAGTGCTAGGGACATCTCCTACGAGCAGTACTTC | CSARDISYEQYF
TRBJ2-6 | TRBV7-2 | - | - | TGTGCCAGCCGCCTGCACTCTGGGGCCAACGTCCTGACTTTC | CASRLHSGANVLTF
TRBJ2-5 | TRBV19 | TRBD1 | few | TGTGCCAGTAGTGCCCCCGGGACAGGAGGCTTGAAGACCCAGTACTTC | CASSAPGTGGLKTQYF
TRBJ2-7 | TRBV5-1 | - | many | TGCGCCAGCAGCTCAGCTAACCGGGACTACGAGCAGTACTTC | CASSSANRDYEQYF
TRBJ2-6 | TRBV6-5 | - | once | TGTGCCAGCACCACCGTTGCGGGCTCTGGGGCCAACGTCCTGACTTTC | CASTTVAGSGANVLTF
TRBJ2-1 | TRBV11-3 | TRBD2 | many | TGTGCCAGCAGCTCACGGACTAGCGGGACATACAATGAGCAGTTCTTC | CASSSRTSGTYNEQFF
TRBJ2-7 | TRBV2 | - | - | TGTGCCAGCACGGAGACAGCGTTAAGAGGCTACGAGCAGTACTTC | CASTETALRGYEQYF
TRBJ1-6 | TRBV20-1 | TRBD1 | few | TGCAGTGCTAATACAAGGGACAGGGGATATGATTCACCCCTCCACTTT | CSANTRDRGYDSPLHF
TRBJ2-7 | TRBV18 | - | many | TGTGCCAGCTCACCAGGTCACGGGGGCTACGAGCAGTACTTC | CASSPGHGGYEQYF
TRBJ2-5 | TRBV27 | - | many | TGTGCCATACGAAGCTGGGGGGAGACCCAGTACTTC | CAIRSWGETQYF
TRBJ1-2 | TRBV29-1 | - | many | TGCAGCGTTAGGGACCTCCTAGACTATGGCTACACCTTC | CSVRDLLDYGYTF
TRBJ2-5 | TRBV7-6 | - | many | TGTGCCAGCAGCTTCGGAGGGACCCAGTACTTC | CASSFGGTQYF
TRBJ2-1 | TRBV10-2 | TRBD2 | - | TGCGCCAGCAGGAGCAGCAGGCCTAGCGGGAGGGCGAACAATGAGCAGTTCTTC | CASRSSRPSGRANNEQFF
TRBJ2-7 | TRBV28 | TRBD1 | once | TGTGCCAGCAGTCCTCAGGGGGAGCGGAGGCACTACGAGCAGTACTTC | CASSPQGERRHYEQYF
TRBJ2-2 | TRBV7-3 | TRBD2 | many | TGTGCCAGCAGTCAAACTAGCGGGGGCACCGGGGAGCTGTTTTTT | CASSQTSGGTGELFF
TRBJ1-1 | TRBV5-1 | - | many | TGCGCCAGCAGCCTTTTAGGAGGAGACACTGAAGCTTTCTTT | CASSLLGGDTEAFF